Listed below are T cell receptor beta chains from one sample, sequenced in a study of healthy donors' naive CD4 and CD8 T cells. Via MiXCR, TCRdb re-called the reads, giving one row per CDR3 protein. This sample yields about 200,000 distinct CDR3 sequences, of which 65% to 80% are seen a single time; about 2.1% belongs to the top ten. Input material: naive CD4+ and CD8+ T cells sorted from blood, pooled from several donors. The receptors were gathered from a pool of human donors in good health; the sample pools cells from several healthy donors. The CDR3 runs from the conserved cysteine through the conserved F or W. Each record gives: V gene, D gene, J gene, clone size, CDR3 protein, CDR3 DNA. A D gene is named only where the DNA matches it firmly. Clone sizes are given selectively: once, few, many, or a class where the clone is expanded.

>TRBV29-1|TRBD1|TRBJ2-7|once
CSVTGEADYEQYF
TGCAGCGTTACAGGGGAAGCTGACTACGAGCAGTACTTC
>TRBV27|TRBD2|TRBJ2-7|NA
CAIASGSRSEQYF
TGTGCCATTGCTAGCGGGAGCCGGAGCGAGCAGTACTTC
>TRBV29-1|NA|TRBJ1-2|NA
CSVESGVYGYTF
TGCAGCGTTGAATCAGGAGTCTATGGCTACACCTTC
>TRBV27|NA|TRBJ1-1|few
CASSRRTSMNTEAFF
TGTGCCAGCAGCCGGCGTACCTCTATGAACACTGAAGCTTTCTTT
>TRBV27|TRBD1|TRBJ2-1|NA
CASSPNPDRDNEQFF
TGTGCCAGCAGTCCGAACCCGGACAGGGACAATGAGCAGTTCTTC
>TRBV11-3|NA|TRBJ1-4|NA
CASSLYTDSEKLFF
TGTGCCAGCAGCTTATACACGGATTCGGAAAAACTGTTTTTT
>TRBV29-1|TRBD2|TRBJ2-6|NA
CSVGEPREGTSGANVLTF
TGCAGCGTTGGGGAACCTCGGGAGGGAACCTCTGGGGCCAACGTCCTGACTTTC
>TRBV29-1|TRBD1|TRBJ2-1|NA
CSVEGDRDYNEQFF
TGCAGCGTTGAGGGGGACAGGGATTACAATGAGCAGTTCTTC
>TRBV29-1|NA|TRBJ1-2|few
CSVLPGPGEKTNYGYTF
TGCAGCGTATTGCCGGGACCGGGTGAGAAGACTAACTATGGCTACACCTTC
>TRBV29-1|TRBD2|TRBJ2-5|NA
CSVEDRGTSGPQGETQYF
TGCAGCGTTGAAGATCGGGGGACTAGCGGTCCCCAAGGCGAGACCCAGTACTTC
>TRBV5-1|NA|TRBJ2-5|NA
CASSVQGEGQETQYF
TGCGCCAGCAGTGTCCAGGGAGAGGGACAAGAGACCCAGTACTTC
>TRBV19|NA|TRBJ2-6|once
CASSIVAGGANVLTF
TGTGCCAGTAGTATAGTGGCAGGGGGGGCCAACGTCCTGACTTTC
>TRBV29-1|NA|TRBJ2-7|few
CSVSWGAYEQYF
TGCAGCGTTTCTTGGGGGGCCTACGAGCAGTACTTC
>TRBV19|NA|TRBJ2-1|NA
CASGMSRDPYNEQFF
TGTGCCAGTGGTATGTCCAGGGATCCCTACAATGAGCAGTTCTTC
>TRBV27|NA|TRBJ2-7|few
CASSSLPVYEQYF
TGTGCCAGCAGTTCCCTCCCGGTATACGAGCAGTACTTC
>TRBV6-2/TRBV6-3|NA|TRBJ1-2|NA
CASSYDSPVYGYTF
TGTGCCAGCAGCTACGACAGCCCGGTCTATGGCTACACCTTC
>TRBV27|NA|TRBJ2-7|NA
CASSLTGRPTEQYF
TGTGCCAGCAGTTTAACGGGCAGACCCACCGAGCAGTACTTC
>TRBV6-5|NA|TRBJ2-1|NA
CASSRTDNEQFF
TGTGCCAGCAGCAGGACTGACAATGAGCAGTTCTTC
>TRBV6-6|NA|TRBJ1-1|once
CASLAQLNTEAFF
TGTGCCAGCCTCGCACAGCTGAACACTGAAGCTTTCTTT
>TRBV29-1|TRBD1|TRBJ2-7|NA
CSQGKGAYHEQYF
TGCAGCCAAGGCAAGGGGGCCTACCACGAGCAGTACTTC
>TRBV29-1|TRBD2|TRBJ2-7|few
CSVSTSGITYEQYF
TGCAGCGTCTCCACTAGCGGGATTACGTACGAGCAGTACTTC
>TRBV11-1|TRBD1|TRBJ2-7|few
CASSSGTGYEQYF
TGTGCCAGCAGCTCCGGGACAGGGTACGAGCAGTACTTC
>TRBV30|NA|TRBJ1-2|NA
CAWSVGERGYGYTF
TGTGCCTGGAGTGTAGGGGAACGCGGCTATGGCTACACCTTC
>TRBV29-1|TRBD2|TRBJ2-7|few
CSVAHTSGRFYEQYF
TGCAGCGTTGCTCATACTAGCGGGAGGTTCTACGAGCAGTACTTC
>TRBV29-1|NA|TRBJ2-5|few
CSVVWGETQYF
TGCAGCGTTGTGTGGGGAGAGACCCAGTACTTC
>TRBV6-2/TRBV6-3|NA|TRBJ2-7|NA
CASTPDIFYEQYF
TGTGCCAGCACGCCCGACATCTTCTACGAGCAGTACTTC
>TRBV29-1|TRBD1|TRBJ2-5|few
CSVDPGQGGPETQYF
TGCAGCGTTGACCCGGGACAGGGAGGTCCGGAGACCCAGTACTTC